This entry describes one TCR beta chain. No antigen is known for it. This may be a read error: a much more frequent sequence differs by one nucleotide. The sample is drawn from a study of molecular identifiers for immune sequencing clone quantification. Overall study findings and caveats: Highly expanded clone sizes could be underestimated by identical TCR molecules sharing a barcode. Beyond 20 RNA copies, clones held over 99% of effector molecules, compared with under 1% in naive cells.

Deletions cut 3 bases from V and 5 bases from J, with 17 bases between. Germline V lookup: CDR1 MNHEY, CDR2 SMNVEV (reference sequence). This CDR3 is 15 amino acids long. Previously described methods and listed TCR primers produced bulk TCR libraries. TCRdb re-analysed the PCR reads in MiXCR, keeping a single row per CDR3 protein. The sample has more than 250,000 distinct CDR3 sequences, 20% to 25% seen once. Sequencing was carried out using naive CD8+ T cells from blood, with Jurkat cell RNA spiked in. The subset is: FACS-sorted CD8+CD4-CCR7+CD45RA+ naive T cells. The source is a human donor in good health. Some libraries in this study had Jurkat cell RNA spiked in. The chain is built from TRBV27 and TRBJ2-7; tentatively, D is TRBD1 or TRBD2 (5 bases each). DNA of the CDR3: TGTGCCAGCAGTTTGCTGGGACCGCAGATTAACGAGCAGTACTTC. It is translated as CASSLLGPQINEQYF.